A single sample gave rise to the 12 T cell receptor beta chains below, sequenced in a study of spatial heterogeneity in lung cancer. Findings and caveats of the study: Tumors with more nonsynonymous mutations had more expanded intratumoral alpha and beta TCRs.

Time point denoted: sample taken at primary tumor resection. TCRdb reprocessed the 5' RACE reads via MiXCR and lists one record per CDR3 protein. The sample lists about 4,000 distinct CDR3 sequences; over 4% were seen once. The antigens for these receptors are not known. This specimen was lung tumor tissue, taken at surgery. The receptors come from a male donor with early-stage non-small cell lung cancer.

This clonotype ranks as medium-sized. The V gene is TRBV20-1, the J gene TRBJ2-3, with TRBD2 matching 12 bases. The CDR3 has 17 residues. The J segment lost 8 bases and the V segment lost 5 bases, leaving 17 bases of the junction unmatched. CDR1 is DFQATT, CDR2 SNEGSKA, per germline (reference sequence). DNA for the CDR3: TGCAGTGCTGCCCCACTAGCGGGGGGACCCCTCGAGGGTACGCAGTATTTT. Its protein is CSAAPLAGGPLEGTQYF.

This clonotype was seen at least ten times. The chain is built from TRBV9 and TRBJ2-2; D remains unclear. CDR1 SGDLS and CDR2 YYNGEE come from the germline V gene. The CDR3 loop spans 16 amino acids. The ends were cut back, 1 base at V and 2 bases at J, with 12 bases in the middle. CDR3 in DNA: TGTGCCAGCAGCGTACTGGGGAATGCAAACACCGGGGAGCTGTTTTTT. Amino acids: CASSVLGNANTGELFF.

This rearrangement joins TRBV5-4 to TRBJ1-1, with 9 bases matching TRBD1. Germline values: CDR1 SGHNT, CDR2 YYREEE (reference sequence). V lost 3 bases to trimming and J lost 4 bases; unmatched junction nucleotides: 10. The CDR3 spans 16 residues. CDR3 sequence (DNA): TGTGCCAGCAGCTCCACAACAGGGGGCAGGGGCACTGAAGCTTTCTTT. Its translation is CASSSTTGGRGTEAFF.

In this sample, this clonotype turned up many times. The V gene is TRBV2, the J gene TRBJ2-1, with no clear D. V lost 10 bases to trimming and J lost 5 bases, with 18 bases between them. The CDR3 is made up of 14 amino acids. Germline V CDR1 and CDR2: SNHLY, FYNNEI. CDR3 nucleotide sequence: TGTGCCACCACACCTTTTGGGCAGCACAATGAGCAGTTCTTC. Amino acids: CATTPFGQHNEQFF.

This clonotype was counted ten times or more. J is TRBJ2-7 and V is TRBV20-1; D is uncertain. The CDR3 has 12 amino acids. Between the trimmed V and J ends, which lost 1 base and 7 bases, there was a span of 11 bases. Germline loops: CDR1 DFQATT, CDR2 SNEGSKA (reference sequence). This CDR3 reads CSARVGTPEQYF. The CDR3 region has the DNA TGCAGTGCTAGAGTGGGAACCCCTGAGCAGTACTTC.

This clonotype was seen repeatedly, ten times or more. The CDR3: CASSQVRPAAGATDTQYF. CDR3 sequence (DNA): TGCGCCAGCAGCCAAGTACGCCCCGCAGCGGGAGCCACAGATACGCAGTATTTT. The chain recombines TRBV4-3 with TRBJ2-3; 8 nucleotides agree with TRBD2. V gave up 1 base and J gave up 2 bases; unmatched junction bases: 11. There are 18 residues in the CDR3. Germline loops: CDR1 LGHNA, CDR2 YSLEER.

In its sample, this clonotype was seen many times. This chain joins TRBV29-1 and TRBJ2-5; D unresolved. The V gene's germline CDR1 is SQVTM and CDR2 ANQGSEA. There are 12 residues in the CDR3. The V and J ends lost 2 bases and 6 bases respectively, with 10 bases between them. CDR3 bases: TGCAGCGTTGAACTCCAATTGAAGACCCAGTACTTC. Its translation is CSVELQLKTQYF.

In its sample, this clonotype ranks as medium-sized. This rearrangement joins TRBV20-1 to TRBJ2-2; perhaps TRBD1 as D (6 bases). Germline V CDR1 and CDR2: DFQATT, SNEGSKA (reference sequence). The CDR3 consists of 13 residues. V gave up 5 bases and J gave up 1 base, with 8 bases separating them. The CDR3 protein is CSARTVNTGELFF. The DNA of the CDR3 is TGCAGTGCTCGGACAGTGAACACCGGGGAGCTGTTTTTT.

In its sample, this clonotype is medium-sized. The chain couples TRBV2 to TRBJ2-7; D not certain. CDR1 is SNHLY and CDR2 is FYNNEI in the germline V gene. The CDR3 covers 10 residues. Trimming left V 7 bases short and J 3 bases short, with 4 bases between. The CDR3: CASMDYEQYF. The CDR3 coding sequence is TGTGCCAGCATGGACTACGAGCAGTACTTC.

This clonotype appeared many times. The rearrangement links TRBV12-3 or TRBV12-4 to TRBJ2-2; no clear D gene. CDR3 length equals 13 residues. With 1 base removed from V and 5 bases from J, the gap between germline ends came to 5 bases. As DNA, the CDR3 is TGTGCCAGCAGTTTAGGTCAGACCGGGGAGCTGTTTTTT. It encodes CASSLGQTGELFF.

Here the CDR3 DNA reads TGTGCCAGCAGCTTAGAATATACGCAGTATTTT. It translates to CASSLEYTQYF. J is TRBJ2-3 and V is TRBV11-2; D is undetermined. This CDR3 region has 11 residues. Between the trimmed V and J ends, which lost 0 bases and 7 bases, there was a span of 2 bases. The V gene's germline CDR1 is SGHAT and CDR2 FQNNGV.

This clonotype was seen ten or more times. The CDR3: CASSLSGGAGEQYF. CDR3 DNA sequence: TGTGCCAGCAGTCTTAGCGGGGGGGCCGGAGAGCAGTACTTC. This chain uses TRBV6-5 with TRBJ2-7, with TRBD2 identical over 11 bases. CDR1 and CDR2 (germline): MNHEY, SVGAGI. With V trimmed by 5 bases and J by 7 bases, 7 bases remained unmatched. The CDR3 covers 14 residues.